This T cell receptor (beta chain) was identified in a study of cytomegalovirus exposure and HLA in healthy donors. This CDR3 contains 14 residues. V was trimmed by 3 bases and J by 6 bases, leaving 15 bases between them. The V gene's germline CDR1 is LNHDA and CDR2 SQIVND (reference sequence). PCR employed 60 Vbeta and 13 Jbeta primers. TCRdb's table, derived via immunoSEQ multiplex PCR, lists solely in-frame clones and lacks some. This table has over 100,000 clones, around 86% appearing once. The study's findings and limits: Cytomegalovirus status was reportedly diagnosed by the classifier with high specificity and sensitivity.

This clone showed up just a few times. Its cognate antigen is unknown. The sample taken for sequencing was PBMCs. The sequence was collected from a woman aged 25 to 45 in good health and CMV-seronegative. V and J are TRBV19 and TRBJ2-7; TRBD2 is a possible D gene (5 bases). CDR3 region: CASSIPGLIPEQYF. The CDR3 region has the DNA TGTGCCAGTAGTATCCCTGGACTCATCCCCGAGCAGTACTTC.